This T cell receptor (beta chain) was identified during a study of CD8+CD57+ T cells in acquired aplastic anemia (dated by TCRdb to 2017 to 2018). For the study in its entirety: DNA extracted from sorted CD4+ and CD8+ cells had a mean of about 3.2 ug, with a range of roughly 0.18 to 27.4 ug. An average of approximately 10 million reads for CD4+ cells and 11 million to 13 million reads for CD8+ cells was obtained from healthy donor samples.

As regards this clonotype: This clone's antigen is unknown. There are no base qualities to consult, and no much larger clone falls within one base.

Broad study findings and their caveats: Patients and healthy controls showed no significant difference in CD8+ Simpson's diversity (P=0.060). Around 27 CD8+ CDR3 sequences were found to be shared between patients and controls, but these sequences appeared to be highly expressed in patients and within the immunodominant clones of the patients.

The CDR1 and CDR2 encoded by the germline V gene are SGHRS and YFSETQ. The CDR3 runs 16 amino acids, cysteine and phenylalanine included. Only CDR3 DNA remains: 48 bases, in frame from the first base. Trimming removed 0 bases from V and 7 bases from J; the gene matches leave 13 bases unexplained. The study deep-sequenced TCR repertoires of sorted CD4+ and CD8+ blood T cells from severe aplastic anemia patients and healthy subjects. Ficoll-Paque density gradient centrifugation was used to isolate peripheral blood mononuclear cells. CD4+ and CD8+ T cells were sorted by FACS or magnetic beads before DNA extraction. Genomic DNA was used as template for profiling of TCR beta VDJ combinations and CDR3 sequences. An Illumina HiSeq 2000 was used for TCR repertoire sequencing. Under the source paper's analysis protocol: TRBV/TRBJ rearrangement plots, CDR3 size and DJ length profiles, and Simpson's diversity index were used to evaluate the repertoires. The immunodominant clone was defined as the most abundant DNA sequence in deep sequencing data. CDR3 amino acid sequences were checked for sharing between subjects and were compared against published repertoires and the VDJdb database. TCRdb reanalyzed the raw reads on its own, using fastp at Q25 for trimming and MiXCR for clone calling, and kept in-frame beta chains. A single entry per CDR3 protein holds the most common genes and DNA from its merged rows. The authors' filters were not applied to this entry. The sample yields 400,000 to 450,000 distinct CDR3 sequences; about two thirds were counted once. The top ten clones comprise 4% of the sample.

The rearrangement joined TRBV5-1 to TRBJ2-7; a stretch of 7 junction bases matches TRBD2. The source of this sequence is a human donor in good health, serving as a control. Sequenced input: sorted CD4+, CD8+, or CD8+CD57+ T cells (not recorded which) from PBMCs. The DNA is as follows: TGCGCCAGCAGCTTGGTCCGAGCGGGACTCAATCGGGAGCAGTACTTC. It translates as CASSLVRAGLNREQYF.